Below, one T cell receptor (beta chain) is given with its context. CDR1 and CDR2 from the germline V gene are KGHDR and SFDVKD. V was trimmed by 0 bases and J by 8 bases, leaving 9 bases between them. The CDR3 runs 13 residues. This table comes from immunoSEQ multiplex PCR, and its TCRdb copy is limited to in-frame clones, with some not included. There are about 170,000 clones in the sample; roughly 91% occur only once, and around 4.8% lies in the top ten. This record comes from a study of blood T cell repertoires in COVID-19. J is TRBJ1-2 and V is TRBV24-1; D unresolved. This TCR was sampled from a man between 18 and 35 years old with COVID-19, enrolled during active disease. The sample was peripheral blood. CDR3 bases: TGTGCCACCAGTGATTTGGGACTTGGCGGCTACACCTTC. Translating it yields CATSDLGLGGYTF.